One T cell receptor (beta chain) is described in this entry. What it recognizes is unknown. Germline-derived CDR1 and CDR2 are LGHNA and YNFKEQ. There are 17 residues in the CDR3. V trimming: 4 bases; J trimming: 1 base; junction bases outside the gene matches: 7. This sample is part of a study of CD4+ T cells in melanoma. Study-wide results and limits: Reportedly, melanoma neoantigen-specific CD4+ T cells showed varied differentiation states. A reported correlation linked neoantigen-specific CD4+ T cells to CD8+, macrophage and B cell function.

The table came from immunoSEQ multiplex PCR; TCRdb's copy has only in-frame clones and leaves some out. The table has approximately 9,700 clones, about 73% seen once; the top ten hold around 21%. Sequenced: cells from a culture (not recorded whether cultured in vitro). The clonotype was recovered from a human donor with melanoma. The chain uses TRBV4-2 and TRBJ1-5; 10 positions agree with TRBD1. CDR3 bases: TGTGCCAGCAGCCCGGGACAGGGGAGGGGAAGCAATCAGCCCCAGCATTTT. Protein: CASSPGQGRGSNQPQHF.